The sequence of this T cell receptor beta chain was determined in a study of cytomegalovirus exposure and HLA in healthy donors. Study at large: The 120 or so validation repertoires and the approximately 630 first-cohort repertoires shared a platform, a later analysis reported.

The V and J ends lost 5 bases and 4 bases respectively, with 18 bases between them. The CDR3 contains 16 residues. From germline, CDR1 is MNHEY and CDR2 SMNVEV (reference sequence). Libraries were prepared by immunoSEQ multiplex PCR; TCRdb keeps only in-frame clonotypes and omits some of them. The data contain over 250,000 clones, about 86% of them singletons. The table lists this clone with a count of one. Its matching antigen is unknown. Study-level points and caveats: Reports described diagnosis of cytomegalovirus status by the classifier as highly specific and sensitive. Later, an analysis found that TCR clusters from the first cohort tended to co-occur in the 130 or so validation repertoires.

The chain uses TRBV27 and TRBJ2-1; weak D call: TRBD2 (6 bases). This sequence was found in a woman aged 18-29 years in good health and CMV-seronegative. The sample consisted of PBMCs. This CDR3 is CASSTPRVGGYNEQFF. The CDR3 DNA reads as TGTGCCAGCAGTACTCCAAGGGTGGGGGGATACAATGAGCAGTTCTTC.